The 2 T cell receptor beta chains below were found in one sample sequenced in a study of early T cells in non-severe SARS-CoV-2 infection. TCRdb reanalysed the 5' RACE reads using MiXCR and keeps one entry per CDR3 protein. The sample yields around 61,000 distinct CDR3 sequences, about 10% seen once. The material sequenced was whole blood. Receptors were obtained from an adult who was a healthcare worker with PCR-confirmed SARS-CoV-2 infection or an uninfected control (not recorded which).

The V gene is TRBV5-1, the J gene TRBJ1-2; TRBD1 might be the D (5 bases). V was shortened by 1 base and J by 1 base, with 11 bases between the two germline ends. This CDR3 region has 15 residues. The germline V gene has CDR1 SGHRS and CDR2 YFSETQ. CDR3 nucleotide sequence: TGCGCCAGCAGCTTGTCTTCCCAGGGTAACTATGGCTACACCTTC. This encodes CASSLSSQGNYGYTF.

The CDR3, as DNA: TGTGCCAGCAACCCCGACAGTACTTATAACTATGGCTACACCTTC. Translation gives CASNPDSTYNYGYTF. The V and J genes are TRBV3-1 and TRBJ1-2; a possible D gene is TRBD1 (5 bases). This CDR3 is 15 amino acids long. Trimming took off 7 bases at V and 1 base at J, with 16 bases between the two ends. Germline V gene data show CDR1 as LGHDT and CDR2 as YNNKEL (reference sequence).